This TCR beta chain is from a study of blood T cells in healthy people across ages. Next came a second PCR, run for about 7 to 12 cycles, which used a sample-barcoded 5' primer along with a J-beta primer mix. MiXCR was run by TCRdb on the 5' RACE reads, yielding one entry per CDR3 protein. The data show almost 1 million distinct CDR3 sequences, with just over 50% seen just once and 20% to 25% held by the top ten. J was trimmed by 8 bases and V by 4 bases; bases with no gene match: 6. The CDR3 consists of 14 residues. The germline gives CDR1 LGHDT, CDR2 YNNKEL (reference sequence). No fewer than 6 million PBMCs went into each sample. A word on this clonotype: Antigen specificity is unknown.

Notes on the study in general: Estimates based on one million T cells were treated as lower bounds. Unsorted PBMC input precluded a conclusive naive versus antigen-experienced comparison.

Material for sequencing was blood. The clonotype was recovered from a woman aged 60-70 years in good health. The chain recombines TRBV3-1 with TRBJ2-3, with 10 bases aligning to TRBD2. The CDR3 DNA is TGTGCCAGCAGCCCAGCGGGAGGGCCTGCTACGCAGTATTTT. The encoded protein is CASSPAGGPATQYF.